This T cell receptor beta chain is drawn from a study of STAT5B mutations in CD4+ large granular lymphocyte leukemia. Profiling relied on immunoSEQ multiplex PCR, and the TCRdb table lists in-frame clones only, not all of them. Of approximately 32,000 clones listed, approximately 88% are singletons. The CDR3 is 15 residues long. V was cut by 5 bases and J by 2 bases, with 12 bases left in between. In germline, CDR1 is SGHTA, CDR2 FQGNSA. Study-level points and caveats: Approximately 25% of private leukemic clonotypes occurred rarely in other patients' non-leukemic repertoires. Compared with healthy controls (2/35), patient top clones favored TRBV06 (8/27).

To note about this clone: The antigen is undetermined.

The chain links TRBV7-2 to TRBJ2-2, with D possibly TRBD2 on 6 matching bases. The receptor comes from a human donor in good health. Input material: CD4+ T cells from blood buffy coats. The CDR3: CASSPRLGNTGELFF. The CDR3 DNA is TGTGCCAGCAGCCCCAGACTAGGCAACACCGGGGAGCTGTTTTTT.